These 17 T cell receptor beta chains originate from one sample sequenced in a study of quantifying T cell responses using KT2 cells. Turning to the study itself: Reverse transcription used primers in the TCR alpha and beta constant regions.

The cDNA 3' end received a ligated oligonucleotide with a UMI. The first PCR ran roughly 4 cycles with an equimolar RC1.1 and RC1.2 beta primer mix. MiXCR, applied by TCRdb to the UMI-ligation and nested PCR reads, yields one record per CDR3 protein. This table has roughly 50,000 distinct CDR3 sequences, 10% to 15% appearing once. What was sequenced was PBMCs spiked with cells of the T cell clone KT2. The receptors were sampled from a human donor.

The rearrangement links TRBV20-1 to TRBJ2-7; 7 positions match TRBD2. Germline V gene data show CDR1 as DFQATT and CDR2 as SNEGSKA (reference sequence). CDR3 size: 15 residues. V was clipped by 5 bases and J by 0 bases; unmatched bases: 10. Here the CDR3 DNA reads TGCAGTGCTCCACCTGGAGCGGGGAGCTCCTACGAGCAGTACTTC. Encoded protein: CSAPPGAGSSYEQYF.

CDR3 residues: CASSLSPGLYEQYF. CDR3 coding DNA: TGTGCCAGCAGTCTCTCCCCGGGCCTCTACGAGCAGTACTTC. The chain joins TRBV27 to TRBJ2-7; D ambiguous. The germline V gene has CDR1 MNHEY and CDR2 SMNVEV (reference sequence). Trimming shortened V by 5 bases and J by 3 bases, and 14 bases separated the two germline ends. There are 14 residues in the CDR3.

This clonotype appeared many times. The J gene is TRBJ1-1, the V gene TRBV6-2 or TRBV6-3; maybe TRBD1 (5 bases). There are 16 residues in the CDR3. V was shortened by 0 bases and J by 4 bases, with 15 bases between the two germline ends. The germline V gene has CDR1 MNHEY and CDR2 SVGEGT. This CDR3 reads CASSYSRGWYVTEAFF. The CDR3 DNA sequence: TGTGCCAGCAGTTACTCCCGGGGCTGGTACGTCACTGAAGCTTTCTTT.

This rearrangement joins TRBV3-1 to TRBJ2-3; 9 bases fit TRBD2. Germline-derived CDR1 and CDR2 are LGHDT and YNNKEL (reference sequence). The CDR3 extends over 16 amino acids. V trimming: 5 bases; J trimming: 4 bases; junction bases outside the gene matches: 10. The CDR3 is CASSAQAGGKADTQYF. For the CDR3, the DNA is TGTGCCAGCAGCGCCCAAGCGGGGGGAAAGGCAGATACGCAGTATTTT.

The genes are TRBV12-3 or TRBV12-4 and TRBJ2-7; 11 nucleotides match TRBD2. This CDR3 is built from 13 residues. The V segment lost 6 bases and the J segment 6 bases; nucleotides outside the gene matches: 4. CDR3 sequence (DNA): TGTGCCAGCAGACTAGCGGGGGCTCTCGAGCAGTACTTC. Protein sequence: CASRLAGALEQYF.

This chain links TRBV7-3 with TRBJ2-3, with 8 bases fitting TRBD2. Germline V gene lookup returns CDR1 SGHTA and CDR2 FQGTGA. The CDR3 sequence is 15 residues long. After removal of 5 bases from V and 0 bases from J, the junction contained 4 bases not matched to a gene. CDR3 in amino acids: CASSPSGSSTDTQYF. As DNA, the CDR3 is TGTGCCAGCAGCCCTAGCGGGTCTAGCACAGATACGCAGTATTTT.

This clonotype has only a few counts. This chain links TRBV30 with TRBJ2-1; tentative D call: TRBD2 (6 bases). The CDR3 covers 14 residues. The germline V gene has CDR1 GTSNPN and CDR2 SVGIG (reference sequence). The V gene lost 3 bases and the J gene lost 6 bases, with 15 bases spanning the gap. DNA of the CDR3: TGTGCCTGGAGCCCTTCCTTGGGGGGCAATGAGCAGTTCTTC. Its translation: CAWSPSLGGNEQFF.

This chain links TRBV20-1 with TRBJ2-7; D possibly matches TRBD1 or TRBD2 (5 bases each). Trimming pared 8 bases from V and 6 bases from J, leaving 14 bases between. Germline V lookup: CDR1 DFQATT, CDR2 SNEGSKA (reference sequence). The CDR3 is 11 amino acids. For the CDR3, the DNA is TGCAGTTCTTTCCCTGGGGGCGAGCAGTACTTC. Its protein product is CSSFPGGEQYF.

This clonotype was recorded many times. This chain uses TRBV4-3 with TRBJ2-3, with a possible D match to TRBD2 (6 bases). The ends were cut back, 4 bases at V and 6 bases at J, with 17 bases in the middle. Germline assignment: CDR1 LGHNA and CDR2 YSLEER. The CDR3 sequence is 15 residues long. CDR3 amino acids: CASSRGTFQIDTQYF. In nucleotides, the CDR3 is TGCGCCAGCAGCCGGGGGACTTTTCAGATCGATACGCAGTATTTT.

This clonotype was seen repeatedly, ten times or more. The chain links TRBV12-3 or TRBV12-4 to TRBJ2-7; no definite D call. The CDR3 loop spans 12 amino acids. Between the trimmed V and J ends, which lost 3 bases and 0 bases, there was a span of 3 bases. Here the CDR3 DNA reads TGTGCCAGCAGTTTTGGCTCCTACGAGCAGTACTTC. Protein: CASSFGSYEQYF.

This clonotype was seen only a few times. J is TRBJ2-5 and V is TRBV12-3 or TRBV12-4, with a weak D call TRBD2 (7 bases). Trimming shortened V by 3 bases and J by 5 bases, and 16 bases separated the two germline ends. CDR3 length: 15 residues. CDR3 sequence reads: CASSFGGGPWETQYF. In DNA, the CDR3 is TGTGCCAGCAGTTTTGGGGGGGGGCCGTGGGAGACCCAGTACTTC.

The chain has TRBV7-3 and TRBJ2-7; D is ambiguous. The germline CDR1 and CDR2 sequences are SGHTA and FQGTGA. The CDR3 covers 8 residues. CDR3 DNA sequence: TGTGCCAGCAGCTCGATATCAGTC. Amino acids: CASSSISV.

This clonotype was seen only a few times. The chain employs TRBV29-1 and TRBJ1-2; maybe TRBD1 (6 bases). Germline loops: CDR1 SQVTM, CDR2 ANQGSEA. The CDR3 sequence is 14 residues long. V lost 4 bases and J 2 bases, leaving 14 bases between the germline ends. CDR3 DNA sequence: TGCAGCGTTGCTGTGACGGGGGCAAACTATGGCTACACCTTC. Amino acids: CSVAVTGANYGYTF.

The genes are TRBV2 and TRBJ1-5; TRBD1 might be the D (5 bases). CDR3 size: 11 residues. CDR1 and CDR2 from the germline V gene are SNHLY and FYNNEI. V was clipped by 4 bases and J by 11 bases, with 9 bases between them. The CDR3 sequence: CASSAARAQHF. CDR3 bases: TGTGCCAGCAGTGCCGCCAGGGCCCAGCATTTT.

The gene calls are TRBV14 and TRBJ1-1; D ambiguous. This CDR3 is 16 amino acids long. V was shortened by 2 bases and J by 0 bases, with 13 bases between the two germline ends. Germline V lookup: CDR1 SGHDN, CDR2 FVKESK. The CDR3 nucleotides read TGTGCCAGCAGCCAAATTACCGAGGGAGTGAACACTGAAGCTTTCTTT. Residues: CASSQITEGVNTEAFF.

The table lists this clonotype with a few counts. The gene calls are TRBV6-6 and TRBJ2-2; D is tentatively TRBD1 or TRBD2 (7 bases each). The CDR3 sequence is 16 residues long. Trimming removed 5 bases at V and 3 bases at J, with 16 bases between. Germline CDR1 MNHNY, CDR2 SVGAGI (reference sequence). CDR3 in amino acids: CASSPGGGAYTGELFF. The CDR3 DNA reads TGTGCCAGCAGTCCAGGGGGGGGGGCGTACACCGGGGAGCTGTTTTTT.

The chain recombines TRBV25-1 with TRBJ1-1, with TRBD1 identical over 7 bases. This CDR3 comprises 17 residues. The V and J ends lost 0 bases and 6 bases, in that order; junction bases with no gene match: 13. Germline V gene sequence: CDR1 MGHDK, CDR2 SYGVNS. The CDR3 coding sequence is TGTGCCAGCAGTGAATATAAAGTGACAGGGTTGGTCCCTGAAGCTTTCTTT. Amino acids: CASSEYKVTGLVPEAFF.